These 11 T cell receptor beta chains were sequenced from one sample in a study of CD8 T cells in ankylosing spondylitis. General study results and limits: A TCR beta motif of 7 to 9 highly homologous variants seemed to mark ankylosing spondylitis blood.

No antigen has been identified for these receptors. One entry per CDR3 protein, called by TCRdb with MiXCR from the 5' RACE reads. Of 330,000 or so distinct CDR3 sequences in the sample, under 8.5% were seen once. The sequencing sample was made of blood, either unsorted or a sorted T cell fraction (not recorded which). The receptors here all came from a male donor with ankylosing spondylitis.

The genes are TRBV4-3 and TRBJ2-3; tentatively, D is TRBD1 or TRBD2 (5 bases each). Trimming took off 1 base at V and 6 bases at J, with 17 bases between the two ends. Germline V lookup: CDR1 LGHNA, CDR2 YSLEER. The CDR3 covers 16 residues. The CDR3 reads CASSQGNAGRTDTQYF. Written as DNA, the CDR3 is TGCGCCAGCAGCCAAGGTAACGCAGGGAGAACCGATACGCAGTATTTT.

This clonotype has just a few counts. The V and J genes are TRBV5-1 and TRBJ2-3; no clear D gene. The ends were cut back, 1 base at V and 2 bases at J, with 5 bases in the middle. The CDR3 totals 13 residues. Germline lookup yields CDR1 SGHRS and CDR2 YFSETQ. The DNA for the CDR3 is TGCGCCAGCAGCTTGCCGCACACAGATACGCAGTATTTT. This gives the protein CASSLPHTDTQYF.

This clonotype appeared a few times. The J gene is TRBJ2-5, the V gene TRBV5-1; tentatively, D is TRBD2 (5 bases). Trimming removed 2 bases from V and 2 bases from J, with 10 bases in between. The germline V gene encodes CDR1 SGHRS and CDR2 YFSETQ. This CDR3 is 14 amino acids long. In nucleotides, the CDR3 is TGCGCCAGCAGCTTAATGTGGACTCAAGAGACCCAGTACTTC. This gives the protein CASSLMWTQETQYF.

This clonotype was observed a few times. The chain has TRBV15 and TRBJ2-1; possibly TRBD1 for D (5 bases). Germline values: CDR1 LNHNV, CDR2 YYDKDF (reference sequence). This CDR3 is built from 15 residues. V shed 0 bases and J shed 5 bases, with 11 bases lying between them. CDR3 loop: CATSRDQGRHNEQFF. The DNA of the CDR3 is TGTGCCACCAGCAGAGATCAGGGCAGACACAATGAGCAGTTCTTC.

The chain carries TRBV5-1 and TRBJ2-6, with D tentatively TRBD2 (5 bases). The CDR3 length is 17 residues. Germline assignment: CDR1 SGHRS and CDR2 YFSETQ. V was trimmed by 2 bases and J by 3 bases, leaving 15 bases between them. CDR3: CASSFFFGGSGANVLTF. CDR3 DNA: TGCGCCAGCAGCTTTTTCTTTGGAGGTAGTGGGGCCAACGTCCTGACTTTC.

This clonotype was detected a few times. The V and J genes are TRBV20-1 and TRBJ2-2; D call uncertain. The germline V and J ends were trimmed by 0 bases and 0 bases, with 5 bases remaining between them. The CDR3 covers 14 residues. Germline V gene sequence: CDR1 DFQATT, CDR2 SNEGSKA (reference sequence). The CDR3 region has the DNA TGCAGTGCTAGAGATCAACCGAACACCGGGGAGCTGTTTTTT. Residues: CSARDQPNTGELFF.

This clonotype was seen a few times. The chain has TRBV28 and TRBJ2-2; perhaps TRBD1 as D (5 bases). The CDR3 spans 12 residues. Germline loops: CDR1 MDHEN, CDR2 SYDVKM. Trimming took 6 bases from V and 6 from J, leaving 8 bases between them. The CDR3 region has the DNA TGTGCCAGCAGAGGGGTATCCGGGGAGCTGTTTTTT. Amino acid sequence: CASRGVSGELFF.

The sample holds a few counts of this clonotype. CDR3 in DNA: TGTGCCAGCAGCCCACCGGGTGTGAATACGCAGTATTTT. Its translation: CASSPPGVNTQYF. The rearrangement uses TRBV3-1 and TRBJ2-3, with unresolved D. Germline-derived CDR1 and CDR2 are LGHDT and YNNKEL (reference sequence). This CDR3 contains 13 residues. The ends were cut back, 4 bases at V and 7 bases at J, with 12 bases in the middle.

This rearrangement joins TRBV6-1 to TRBJ1-6; 9 bases agree with TRBD1. The V gene end was trimmed by 8 bases and the J gene end by 10 bases; junction bases not matched to a gene: 9. The CDR3 consists of 14 residues. Germline V gene sequence: CDR1 MNHNS, CDR2 SASEGT. DNA of the CDR3: TGTGCCAGCGTGCCGAGACAGGGGGGCTCACCCCTCCACTTT. This codes for CASVPRQGGSPLHF.

This chain uses TRBV7-2 with TRBJ1-2; 8 nucleotides line up with TRBD1. V was clipped by 0 bases and J by 8 bases; unmatched bases: 8. The V gene's germline CDR1 is SGHTA and CDR2 FQGNSA. The CDR3 runs to 15 residues. The CDR3 loop reads CASSLAVTGVAGYTF. Written as DNA, the CDR3 is TGTGCCAGCAGCTTAGCGGTGACAGGGGTCGCCGGCTACACCTTC.

The V gene is TRBV5-6, the J gene TRBJ1-2; 9 positions match TRBD1. The CDR3 totals 15 residues. The V and J ends lost 4 bases and 4 bases, in that order; junction bases with no gene match: 8. Germline CDR1 reads SGHDT; CDR2 reads YYEEEE. The CDR3: CASSAYRGLGYGYTF. DNA for the CDR3: TGTGCCAGCAGCGCCTACAGGGGGCTCGGCTATGGCTACACCTTC.